These 21 T cell receptor beta chains were sequenced from one sample in a study of prognosis after radiotherapy for stage I lung cancer. Multiplex PCR, run in two rounds, amplified TCR beta CDR3 from genomic DNA. Primers specific to each TRBV and TRBJ gene were used in first-round PCR. A single record per CDR3 protein comes from TCRdb applying MiXCR to the multiplex PCR reads. The table lists 13,000 or so distinct CDR3 sequences, about 50% of them singletons. The source material was PBMCs, sampled before or after stereotactic body radiation therapy (not recorded which). These receptors were taken from a donor at least 50 years old with non-small cell lung cancer.

Concerning this clonotype itself: This sequence may be a read error, since a much larger clone differs from it by one base. This rearrangement joins TRBV5-4 to TRBJ1-2; D remains ambiguous. V gave up 0 bases and J gave up 8 bases, with 11 bases separating them. Germline loops: CDR1 SGHNT, CDR2 YYREEE (reference sequence). This CDR3 spans 13 amino acids. The CDR3 DNA is TGTGCCAGCAGCTTGGAGGCATCTCAAGGCTACACCTTC. Amino acids: CASSLEASQGYTF.

This clonotype was picked up many times. The chain recombines TRBV10-3 with TRBJ1-2, with D hard to call. CDR3 length equals 13 residues. Germline V gene data show CDR1 as ENHRY and CDR2 as SYGVKD. V was cut by 5 bases and J by 4 bases, with 11 bases left in between. The CDR3 DNA follows: TGTGCCATCAGTTCGACGTCCACCTATGGCTACACCTTC. The encoded protein is CAISSTSTYGYTF.

In this sample, this clonotype turned up many times. This chain links TRBV4-1 with TRBJ2-2, with 11 bases identical to TRBD2. The CDR3 loop spans 17 amino acids. J was trimmed by 4 bases and V by 4 bases; bases with no gene match: 8. Germline assignment: CDR1 MGHRA and CDR2 YSYEKL. CDR3 bases: TGCGCCAGCAGCCCAAATAGCGGGGGGGTGGGCACCGGGGAGCTGTTTTTT. Residues: CASSPNSGGVGTGELFF.

This clonotype was found many times. This chain connects TRBV20-1 to TRBJ2-7; TRBD2 aligns across 12 bases. The germline V gene encodes CDR1 DFQATT and CDR2 SNEGSKA (reference sequence). J lost 0 bases, V lost 5 bases, and 5 bases had no gene match. The length of the CDR3 is 15 residues. CDR3 region: CSAPRLAGDSYEQYF. CDR3 bases: TGCAGTGCTCCAAGACTAGCGGGGGACTCCTACGAGCAGTACTTC.

This clonotype has a count of ten or more. This chain joins TRBV6-1 and TRBJ2-3; D is perhaps TRBD2 (6 bases). CDR1 and CDR2 (germline): MNHNS, SASEGT. The CDR3 length is 15 residues. V lost 5 bases to trimming and J lost 0 bases, with 12 bases between them. CDR3 loop: CASSPGGASTDTQYF. In DNA form, the CDR3 reads TGTGCCAGCAGTCCCGGGGGAGCCAGCACAGATACGCAGTATTTT.

This clonotype has a count of ten or more. The CDR3 spells CASSFSGGRTDTQYF. Here the CDR3 DNA reads TGCGCCAGCAGCTTCTCGGGGGGCCGGACAGATACGCAGTATTTT. The chain employs TRBV5-1 and TRBJ2-3; the D gene is possibly TRBD2 (7 bases). V lost 2 bases and J 3 bases, leaving 13 bases between the germline ends. Per the germline V gene, CDR1 is SGHRS and CDR2 is YFSETQ. This CDR3 region has 15 residues. The variable domain in full, completed from reference TRBV5-1 and TRBJ2-3, reads KAGVTQTPRYLIKTRGQQVTLSCSPISGHRSVSWYQQTPGQGLQFLFEYFSETQRNKGNFPGRFSGRQFSNSRSEMNVSTLELGDSALYLCASSFSGGRTDTQYFGPGTRLTVL.

The CDR3 sequence is CASSYGLPGTGAVDLFF. The CDR3 DNA reads as TGTGCCAGCAGTTACGGGCTACCCGGGACAGGGGCCGTGGATCTGTTTTTT. The genes are TRBV6-2 or TRBV6-3 and TRBJ2-2; 10 bases align to TRBD1. Germline-derived CDR1 and CDR2 are MNHEY and SVGEGT. The CDR3 is 17 amino acids. Losses at the gene ends were 2 bases for V and 14 bases for J; bases not matched to a gene: 17.

A note on this clonotype: This may arise from a read error, as a much more abundant clone is one base away. The chain combines TRBV6-5 with TRBJ2-3; TRBD2 matches at 9 bases. The CDR3 has 15 residues. CDR1 and CDR2 from the germline V gene are MNHEY and SVGAGI. The junction had 7 bases not matched to a gene; V was cut back by 2 bases and J by 7 bases. CDR3 residues: CASSYGGGGGNTQYF. The CDR3 DNA is TGTGCCAGCAGTTACGGCGGGGGGGGCGGAAATACGCAGTATTTT.

This clonotype was recorded many times. The chain recombines TRBV5-4 with TRBJ2-1, with 7 bases aligning to TRBD1. V dropped 0 bases and J dropped 14; count of bases not matched to a gene: 5. The CDR3 is 12 amino acids. Germline values: CDR1 SGHNT, CDR2 YYREEE (reference sequence). CDR3 sequence reads: CASSLGGQSEFF. The DNA of the CDR3 is TGTGCCAGCAGCTTGGGGGGACAGTCCGAGTTCTTC. Full variable domain (missing parts from reference TRBV5-4 and TRBJ2-1): ETGVTQSPTHLIKTRGQQVTLRCSSQSGHNTVSWYQQALGQGPQFIFQYYREEENGRGNFPPRFSGLQFPNYSSELNVNALELDDSALYLCASSLGGQSEFFGPGTRLTVL.

On this clonotype itself: At one end, the junction sequence differs from germline, possibly due to a read error. The CDR3 nucleotides read TGTGCCGGCAGTTACCAGTCGGGGACAGTCGAATGCTACACCTTC. Its translation is CAGSYQSGTVECYTF. The chain carries TRBV6-5 and TRBJ1-2; 7 bases fit TRBD1. The germline V gene has CDR1 MNHEY and CDR2 SVGAGI. The CDR3 length is 15 residues.

The chain couples TRBV7-9 to TRBJ1-1; D unclear. CDR3 length equals 15 residues. Germline CDR1 is SEHNR and CDR2 is FQNEAQ (reference sequence). Trimming cost V 6 bases and J 2 bases, with 16 bases left between them. The CDR3 DNA follows: TGTGCCAGCAGTCGTCGGGTAGCTATTAACACTGAAGCTTTCTTT. Translation gives CASSRRVAINTEAFF.

V and J are TRBV19 and TRBJ2-3, with 14 bases identical to TRBD2. The CDR3 length is 17 residues. The trim removed 6 bases at V and 4 bases at J, leaving 9 bases unmatched. The germline V gene encodes CDR1 LNHDA and CDR2 SQIVND (reference sequence). In DNA form, the CDR3 reads TGTGCCAGTAGGGGGGGACTAGCGGGAGACGGGTCAGATACGCAGTATTTT. Translating gives CASRGGLAGDGSDTQYF.

This clonotype was picked up many times. The chain carries TRBV10-3 and TRBJ2-1, with 15 bases lining up with TRBD2. The ends lost 4 bases at V and 0 bases at J; junction bases unmatched: 4. CDR1 and CDR2 from the germline V gene are ENHRY and SYGVKD. The CDR3 loop spans 18 amino acids. CDR3 sequence: CAISGGTSGRYSYNEQFF. CDR3 coding DNA: TGTGCCATCAGTGGCGGGACTAGCGGGAGGTACTCCTACAATGAGCAGTTCTTC.

V is TRBV6-2 or TRBV6-3 and J is TRBJ1-2; TRBD1 is a possible D gene (6 bases). This CDR3 contains 13 residues. Germline V gene data show CDR1 as MNHEY and CDR2 as SVGEGT. CDR3 in DNA: TGTGACAGTCTACAGGGTTCAAACTATGGCTACACCTTC. Translating it yields CDSLQGSNYGYTF.

By share of the sample, this clonotype is medium-sized. This chain connects TRBV6-1 to TRBJ1-6; TRBD1 is a possible D gene (6 bases). Germline values: CDR1 MNHNS, CDR2 SASEGT. The length of the CDR3 is 13 residues. V was cut by 8 bases and J by 4 bases, with 9 bases left in between. CDR3 amino acids: CASRDNYNSPLHF. CDR3 in DNA: TGTGCCAGCCGGGACAATTATAATTCACCCCTCCACTTT.

Of note for this clonotype: A far larger clone is only one base removed, so a read error is likely. The gene calls are TRBV9 and TRBJ2-7; 15 positions match TRBD2. The DNA matches TRBJ2-1 better at its end, which makes the J call doubtful. The CDR3 has 19 residues. Per the germline V gene, CDR1 is SGDLS and CDR2 is YYNGEE. CDR3 protein: CASSVARTSGGAGYSEQFF. The DNA for the CDR3 is TGTGCCAGCAGCGTAGCCAGGACTAGCGGGGGGGCCGGTTACAGTGAGCAGTTCTTC.

The chain uses TRBV6-5 and TRBJ2-7; no clear D. The V gene lost 2 bases and the J gene lost 2 bases, with 13 bases spanning the gap. Germline V gene lookup returns CDR1 MNHEY and CDR2 SVGAGI. The CDR3 runs to 15 residues. The CDR3 is CASSYASWSAYEQYF. CDR3 DNA sequence: TGTGCCAGCAGTTACGCGAGCTGGAGTGCCTACGAGCAGTACTTC.

The table lists this clonotype with many counts. The chain combines TRBV5-1 with TRBJ2-1; D call uncertain. Germline V CDR1 and CDR2: SGHRS, YFSETQ. V was shortened by 0 bases and J by 8 bases, with 12 bases between the two germline ends. The CDR3 spans 14 residues. CDR3: CASSLADQMDEQFF. The CDR3 nucleotides read TGCGCCAGCAGCTTGGCCGATCAAATGGATGAGCAGTTCTTC.

This clonotype is labeled as medium-sized (0.01 to 0.1%). The CDR3, as DNA: TGTGCCAGCAGTGAACCGGGACAGGGGGTTTTTGGCTACACCTTC. Its protein product is CASSEPGQGVFGYTF. The chain couples TRBV25-1 to TRBJ1-2; 11 bases are a match to TRBD1. This CDR3 spans 15 amino acids. Germline V gene lookup returns CDR1 MGHDK and CDR2 SYGVNS. With 2 bases clipped from V and 7 bases from J, the junction kept 6 bases outside the gene matches.

In its sample, this clonotype was seen once. Mismatch with germline at one junction end may stem from a read error. The V and J genes are TRBV12-3 or TRBV12-4 and TRBJ2-2; D perhaps matches TRBD1 (5 bases). The CDR3 sequence is 15 residues long. This chain's CDR3 is CASSPGTGNTVELFF. The DNA for the CDR3 is TGTGCCAGCAGTCCGGGTACAGGTAACACCGTGGAGCTGTTTTTT.

The chain recombines TRBV24-1 with TRBJ1-1; 8 nucleotides match TRBD1. There are 15 residues in the CDR3. Per germline, CDR1 KGHDR and CDR2 SFDVKD. Trimming removed 0 bases from V and 4 bases from J; junction bases left unmatched: 3. The CDR3 DNA sequence: TGTGCCACCAGTGATTTGGACAGGGGTGGCACTGAAGCTTTCTTT. Protein product: CATSDLDRGGTEAFF.